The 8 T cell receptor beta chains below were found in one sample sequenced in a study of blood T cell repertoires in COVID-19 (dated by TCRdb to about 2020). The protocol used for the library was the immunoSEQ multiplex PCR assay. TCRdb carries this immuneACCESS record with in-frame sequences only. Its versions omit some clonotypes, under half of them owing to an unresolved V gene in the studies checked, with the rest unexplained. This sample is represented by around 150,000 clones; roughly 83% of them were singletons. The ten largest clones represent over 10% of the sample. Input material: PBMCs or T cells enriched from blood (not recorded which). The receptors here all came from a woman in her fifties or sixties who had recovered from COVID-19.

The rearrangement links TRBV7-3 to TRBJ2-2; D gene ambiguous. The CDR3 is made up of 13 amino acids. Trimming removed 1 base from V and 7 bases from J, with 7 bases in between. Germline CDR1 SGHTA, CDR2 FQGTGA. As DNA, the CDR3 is TGTGCCAGCAGCTTAAATGCGATCGGGGAGCTGTTTTTT. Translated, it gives CASSLNAIGELFF.

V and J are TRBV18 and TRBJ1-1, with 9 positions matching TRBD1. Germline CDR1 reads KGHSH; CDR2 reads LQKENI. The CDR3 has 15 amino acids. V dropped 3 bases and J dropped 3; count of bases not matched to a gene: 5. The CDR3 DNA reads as TGTGCCAGCTCACCGAGACAGGGGGGGGACACTGAAGCTTTCTTT. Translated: CASSPRQGGDTEAFF.

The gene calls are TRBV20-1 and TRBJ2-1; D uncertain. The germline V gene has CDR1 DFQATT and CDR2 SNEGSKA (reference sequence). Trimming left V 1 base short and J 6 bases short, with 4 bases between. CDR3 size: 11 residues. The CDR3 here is CSARALNEQFF. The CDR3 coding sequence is TGCAGTGCTAGAGCCCTCAATGAGCAGTTCTTC.

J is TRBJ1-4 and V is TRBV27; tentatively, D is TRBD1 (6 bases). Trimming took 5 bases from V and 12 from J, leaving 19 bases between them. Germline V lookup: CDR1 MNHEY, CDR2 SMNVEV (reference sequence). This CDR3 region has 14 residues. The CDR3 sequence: CASSPSQGRVELFF. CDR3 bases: TGTGCCAGCAGTCCGTCACAGGGCCGTGTGGAACTGTTTTTT.

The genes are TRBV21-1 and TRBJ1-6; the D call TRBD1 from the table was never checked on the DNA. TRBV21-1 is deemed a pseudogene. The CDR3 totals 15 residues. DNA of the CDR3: TGTGCCAGCTCCAGTAATTGGGGACAGGGAAGACCCCTCCACTTT. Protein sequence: CASSSNWGQGRPLHF.

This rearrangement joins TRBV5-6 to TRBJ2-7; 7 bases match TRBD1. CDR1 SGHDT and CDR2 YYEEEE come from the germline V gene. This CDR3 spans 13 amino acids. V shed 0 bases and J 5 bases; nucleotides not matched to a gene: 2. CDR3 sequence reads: CASSLGQGDEQYF. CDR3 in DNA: TGTGCCAGCAGCTTGGGACAGGGCGACGAGCAGTACTTC.

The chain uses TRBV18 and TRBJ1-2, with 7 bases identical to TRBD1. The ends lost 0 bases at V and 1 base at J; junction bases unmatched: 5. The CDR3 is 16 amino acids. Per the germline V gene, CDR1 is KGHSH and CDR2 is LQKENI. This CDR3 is CASSPPTNRGNYGYTF. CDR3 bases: TGTGCCAGCTCACCACCGACCAACAGGGGTAACTATGGCTACACCTTC.

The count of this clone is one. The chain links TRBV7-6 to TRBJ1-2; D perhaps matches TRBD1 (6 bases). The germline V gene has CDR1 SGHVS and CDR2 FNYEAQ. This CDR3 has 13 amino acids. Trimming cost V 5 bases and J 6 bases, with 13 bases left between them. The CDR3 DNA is TGTGCCAGCAGCCTACAAGGGGGGGATGGCTACACCTTC. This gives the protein CASSLQGGDGYTF. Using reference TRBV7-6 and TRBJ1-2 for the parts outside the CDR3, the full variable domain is GAGVSQSPRYKVTKRGQDVALRCDPISGHVSLYWYRQALGQGPEFLTYFNYEAQQDKSGLPNDRFSAERPEGSISTLTIQRTEQRDSAMYRCASSLQGGDGYTFGSGTRLTVV.